The entry below describes one T cell receptor beta chain. The antigen remains undetermined. Germline V gene lookup returns CDR1 MDHEN and CDR2 SYDVKM. V was trimmed by 2 bases and J by 3 bases, leaving 16 bases between them. This CDR3 region has 16 residues. The sample originates from a study of lymphopenia after photon versus proton radiotherapy. TCRdb's table, derived via immunoSEQ multiplex PCR, lists solely in-frame clones and lacks some. The sample has about 25,000 clones, roughly 87% seen once. Findings of the study overall: Under photons, naive T cells and diversity fell while effector/memory populations rose.

The sequenced sample was peripheral blood, obtained from a patient treated with photon-based radiotherapy. The chain carries TRBV28 and TRBJ1-2, with TRBD1 as a possible D gene (5 bases). This receptor was identified in a man aged 45-60 years with gastric cancer. The DNA of the CDR3 is TGTGCCAGCAGTTTAATTAGGGCAGGGAGCTACTATGGCTACACCTTC. This encodes CASSLIRAGSYYGYTF.